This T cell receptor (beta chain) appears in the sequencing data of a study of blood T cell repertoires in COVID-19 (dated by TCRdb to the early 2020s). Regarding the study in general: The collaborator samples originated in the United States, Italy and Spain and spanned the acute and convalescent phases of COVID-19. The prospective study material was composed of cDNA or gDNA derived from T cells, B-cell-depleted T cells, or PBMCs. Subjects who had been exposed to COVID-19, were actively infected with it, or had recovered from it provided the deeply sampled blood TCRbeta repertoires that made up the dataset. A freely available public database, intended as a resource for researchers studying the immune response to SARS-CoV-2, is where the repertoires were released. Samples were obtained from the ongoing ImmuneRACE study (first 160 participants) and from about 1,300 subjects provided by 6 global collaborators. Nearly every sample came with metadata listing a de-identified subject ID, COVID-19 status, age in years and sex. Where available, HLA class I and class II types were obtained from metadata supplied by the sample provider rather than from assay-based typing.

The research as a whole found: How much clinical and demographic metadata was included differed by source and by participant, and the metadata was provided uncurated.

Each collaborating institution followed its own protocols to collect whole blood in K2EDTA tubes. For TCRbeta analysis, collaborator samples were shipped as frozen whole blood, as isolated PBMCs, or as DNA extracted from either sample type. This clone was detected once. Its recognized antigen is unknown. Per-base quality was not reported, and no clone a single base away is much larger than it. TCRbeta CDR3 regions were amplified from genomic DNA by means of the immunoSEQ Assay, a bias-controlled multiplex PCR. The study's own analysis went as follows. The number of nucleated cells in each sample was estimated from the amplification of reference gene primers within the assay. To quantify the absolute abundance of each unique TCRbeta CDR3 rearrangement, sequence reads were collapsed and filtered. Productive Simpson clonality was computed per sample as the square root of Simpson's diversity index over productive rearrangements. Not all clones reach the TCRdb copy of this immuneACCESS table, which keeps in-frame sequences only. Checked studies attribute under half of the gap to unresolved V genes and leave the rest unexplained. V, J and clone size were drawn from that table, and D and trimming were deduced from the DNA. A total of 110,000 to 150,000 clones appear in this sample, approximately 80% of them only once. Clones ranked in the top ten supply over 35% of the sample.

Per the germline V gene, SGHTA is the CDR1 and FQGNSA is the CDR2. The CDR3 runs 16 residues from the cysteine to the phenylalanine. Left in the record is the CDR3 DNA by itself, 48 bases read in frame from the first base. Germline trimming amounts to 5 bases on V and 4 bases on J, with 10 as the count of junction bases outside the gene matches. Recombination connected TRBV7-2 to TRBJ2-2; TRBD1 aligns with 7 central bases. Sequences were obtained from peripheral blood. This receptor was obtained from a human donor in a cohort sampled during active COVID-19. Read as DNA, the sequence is TGTGCCAGCAGCCCGCGACAGGGTGCGGCCACCGGGGAGCTGTTTTTT. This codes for CASSPRQGAATGELFF.